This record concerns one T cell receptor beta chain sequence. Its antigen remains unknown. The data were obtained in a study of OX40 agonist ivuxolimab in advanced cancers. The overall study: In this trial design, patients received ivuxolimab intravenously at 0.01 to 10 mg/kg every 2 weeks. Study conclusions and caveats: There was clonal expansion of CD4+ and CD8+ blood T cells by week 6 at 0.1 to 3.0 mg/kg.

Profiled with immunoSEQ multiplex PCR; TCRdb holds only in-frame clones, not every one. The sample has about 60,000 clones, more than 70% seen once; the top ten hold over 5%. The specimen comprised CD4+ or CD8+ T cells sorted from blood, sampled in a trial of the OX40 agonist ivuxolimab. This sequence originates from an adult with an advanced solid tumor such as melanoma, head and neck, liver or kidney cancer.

CDR3 nucleotide sequence: TGTGCCATCAGTGGGGGCATGGATTCACCCCTCCACTTT. Translation: CAISGGMDSPLHF. This chain uses TRBV10-3 with TRBJ1-6; D may be TRBD1 (5 bases). The CDR3 runs to 13 residues. Germline V gene data show CDR1 as ENHRY and CDR2 as SYGVKD. Trimming stripped 4 bases from V and 8 bases from J, with 9 bases between.